The 27 T cell receptor beta chains reported below all come from one sample, sequenced in a study of blood T cell repertoires in COVID-19. TCRdb's table, derived via immunoSEQ multiplex PCR, lists solely in-frame clones and lacks some. The sample lists under 200,000 clones; more than 75% were seen once. The sample comprised PBMCs or T cells enriched from blood (not recorded which). Source of these receptors: a woman in her 50s who had recovered from COVID-19.

This clone has only a few counts. The V call is TRBV7-3, the J call TRBJ1-2; D not certain. V gave up 4 bases and J gave up 0 bases, with 9 bases separating them. The V gene's germline CDR1 is SGHTA and CDR2 FQGTGA. The CDR3 totals 14 residues. Here the CDR3 DNA reads TGTGCCAGCAGCTCCGACGGAGCTAACTATGGCTACACCTTC. Translating it yields CASSSDGANYGYTF.

This rearrangement joins TRBV5-6 to TRBJ2-2; 7 positions agree with TRBD1. Trimming took 0 bases from V and 5 from J; bases not matched to a gene: 10. The CDR3 is 17 residues long. The V gene's germline CDR1 is SGHDT and CDR2 YYEEEE. The CDR3 here is CASSLERDSPITGELFF. Written as DNA, the CDR3 is TGTGCCAGCAGCTTGGAACGGGACAGCCCGATAACCGGGGAGCTGTTTTTT. Full variable domain (missing parts from reference TRBV5-6 and TRBJ2-2): DAGVTQSPTHLIKTRGQQVTLRCSPKSGHDTVSWYQQALGQGPQFIFQYYEEEERQRGNFPDRFSGHQFPNYSSELNVNALLLGDSALYLCASSLERDSPITGELFFGEGSRLTVL.

The chain links TRBV12-3 or TRBV12-4 to TRBJ2-3; D is uncertain. The CDR3 is 12 amino acids. Between the trimmed V and J ends, which lost 5 bases and 14 bases, there was a span of 17 bases. The CDR3 region has the DNA TGTGCCAGCAGTATCCGGAACACCAGGCTGTATTTT. Encoded protein: CASSIRNTRLYF.

The chain recombines TRBV18 with TRBJ1-1; 8 bases are a match to TRBD1. The CDR3 spans 16 residues. The ends lost 3 bases at V and 1 base at J; junction bases unmatched: 7. CDR1 KGHSH and CDR2 LQKENI come from the germline V gene. The CDR3: CASSPQGAAWNTEAFF. Here the CDR3 DNA reads TGTGCCAGCTCACCCCAGGGGGCCGCTTGGAACACTGAAGCTTTCTTT.

This rearrangement joins TRBV6-5 to TRBJ2-7; TRBD2 matches at 8 bases. The CDR3 is 14 amino acids. Germline lookup yields CDR1 MNHEY and CDR2 SVGAGI. After removal of 6 bases from V and 10 bases from J, the junction contained 14 bases not matched to a gene. CDR3: CASSPPGGQGFQYF. The CDR3 DNA reads TGTGCCAGCAGCCCGCCGGGGGGGCAGGGCTTCCAGTACTTC.

This clone showed up just a few times. The chain joins TRBV4-2 to TRBJ1-4; TRBD1 might be the D (5 bases). CDR3 size: 16 residues. Between the trimmed V and J ends, which lost 2 bases and 4 bases, there was a span of 14 bases. Germline V CDR1 and CDR2: LGHNA, YNFKEQ. This CDR3 is CASSQLSGSGNEKLFF. The DNA for the CDR3 is TGTGCCAGCAGCCAACTTTCAGGGTCTGGTAATGAAAAACTGTTTTTT.

This chain links TRBV6-5 with TRBJ1-5; TRBD1 matches 7 bases. The CDR3 runs 15 residues. Germline V gene data show CDR1 as MNHEY and CDR2 as SVGAGI. Trimming removed 4 bases from V and 5 bases from J; junction bases left unmatched: 8. CDR3 nucleotide sequence: TGTGCCAGCAGTTTAGGCAGGGGGGTCGATCAGCCCCAGCATTTT. The encoded protein is CASSLGRGVDQPQHF.

The rearrangement joins TRBV2 to TRBJ2-7; a possible D gene is TRBD2 (5 bases). V dropped 7 bases and J dropped 1 base, with 11 bases sitting between them. The CDR3 is made up of 13 amino acids. The germline gives CDR1 SNHLY, CDR2 FYNNEI. The CDR3, as DNA: TGTGCCAGCAAGGAGAGGGCTTCCTACGAGCAGTACTTC. Translating it yields CASKERASYEQYF.

The chain uses TRBV23-1 and TRBJ1-5; the D is unclear. TRBV23-1 is filed as an ORF, its function uncertain. V gave up 0 bases and J gave up 0 bases, with 15 bases separating them. CDR3 size: 18 residues. This CDR3 reads CASSQSGYGNHSNQPQHF. The CDR3 nucleotides are TGCGCCAGCAGTCAATCAGGCTACGGGAACCATAGCAATCAGCCCCAGCATTTT.

The rearrangement uses TRBV5-4 and TRBJ1-4, with D perhaps TRBD1 (6 bases). Trimming took off 3 bases at V and 7 bases at J, with 19 bases between the two ends. The germline V gene has CDR1 SGHNT and CDR2 YYREEE (reference sequence). The CDR3 loop spans 16 amino acids. The CDR3 bases are TGTGCCAGCAGCTCAACAGGGCTAAGTACCGGTGAAAAACTGTTTTTT. This translates into CASSSTGLSTGEKLFF.

This clone was found once. This rearrangement joins TRBV9 to TRBJ2-1; 16 bases are shared with TRBD2. Germline lookup yields CDR1 SGDLS and CDR2 YYNGEE. This CDR3 comprises 20 residues. J lost 1 base, V lost 2 bases, and 9 bases had no gene match. CDR3 amino acids: CASSVKGLAGGVRSYNEQFF. The CDR3 coding sequence is TGTGCCAGCAGCGTTAAGGGACTAGCGGGGGGGGTTAGGTCCTACAATGAGCAGTTCTTC.

The chain uses TRBV4-3 and TRBJ1-2; tentatively, D is TRBD1 (6 bases). The length of the CDR3 is 16 residues. Per the germline V gene, CDR1 is LGHNA and CDR2 is YSLEER. Trimming pared 0 bases from V and 0 bases from J, leaving 11 bases between. CDR3 amino acids: CASSQDITGTNYGYTF. In nucleotides, the CDR3 is TGCGCCAGCAGCCAAGATATCACAGGGACTAACTATGGCTACACCTTC.

The V and J genes are TRBV6-2 or TRBV6-3 and TRBJ2-7; 7 nucleotides align to TRBD1. V lost 5 bases and J lost 3; bases outside the gene matches: 7. Germline loops: CDR1 MNHEY, CDR2 SVGEGT. The CDR3 consists of 14 residues. The CDR3 nucleotides are TGTGCCAGCAGTCTAACCTGGGACAGCTACGAGCAGTACTTC. Translation gives CASSLTWDSYEQYF.

This chain joins TRBV11-1 and TRBJ2-7; TRBD1 matches 11 bases. The CDR3 extends over 14 amino acids. CDR1 and CDR2 (germline): SGHAT, FQDESV (reference sequence). Trimming at V came to 1 base and at J to 6 bases, leaving 2 bases not matched to a gene. The CDR3 DNA follows: TGTGCCAGCAGCTTAGGTGGGACAGGGGGCGAGCAGTACTTC. It specifies CASSLGGTGGEQYF.

The chain couples TRBV3-1 (or the pseudogene TRBV3-2) to TRBJ2-3, with D possibly TRBD1 on 5 matching bases. The CDR3 contains 11 residues. V gave up 6 bases and J gave up 4 bases, with 5 bases separating them. Germline CDR1 and CDR2: LGHDT and YNNKEL (reference sequence). CDR3 sequence reads: CASRGADTQYF. The CDR3 coding sequence is TGTGCCAGCAGAGGGGCAGATACGCAGTATTTT.

J is TRBJ2-5 and V is TRBV7-6; 7 nucleotides agree with TRBD1. Trimming took 1 base from V and 5 from J; bases not matched to a gene: 7. CDR3 length: 15 amino acids. Germline assignment: CDR1 SGHVS and CDR2 FNYEAQ. The CDR3 is CASSLVTGSEETQYF. The CDR3 region has the DNA TGTGCCAGCAGCTTAGTGACAGGGTCGGAGGAGACCCAGTACTTC.

V gene TRBV29-1 combines with J gene TRBJ2-3; TRBD2 matches 9 bases. Germline V lookup: CDR1 SQVTM, CDR2 ANQGSEA. This CDR3 has 14 amino acids. V was clipped by 7 bases and J by 2 bases; unmatched bases: 7. The CDR3 region is CSAARGGATDTQYF. The CDR3 DNA is TGCAGCGCAGCTCGCGGGGGGGCCACAGATACGCAGTATTTT.

The chain combines TRBV18 with TRBJ2-1; 13 nucleotides line up with TRBD2. V gave up 6 bases and J gave up 6 bases; unmatched junction bases: 8. The CDR3 spans 16 residues. The germline CDR1 and CDR2 sequences are KGHSH and LQKENI. The CDR3 loop reads CASSFGLAGAINEQFF. The CDR3, as DNA: TGTGCCAGCTCGTTCGGACTAGCGGGGGCCATCAATGAGCAGTTCTTC.

This clone was counted once. The chain joins TRBV29-1 to TRBJ2-2; no reliable D call. Germline CDR1 SQVTM, CDR2 ANQGSEA. V was pared by 0 bases and J by 8 bases, with 7 bases between. The CDR3 has 12 amino acids. The CDR3 DNA sequence: TGCAGCGTTGAAGATCTATCAGGGGAGCTGTTTTTT. Protein: CSVEDLSGELFF.

This chain connects TRBV4-2 to TRBJ1-4; no reliable D call. Trimming removed 1 base from V and 6 bases from J, with 12 bases in between. There are 15 residues in the CDR3. CDR1 LGHNA and CDR2 YNFKEQ come from the germline V gene. Written as DNA, the CDR3 is TGTGCCAGCAGCCAAGGTCCTTCTACGGATGAAAAACTGTTTTTT. Translated: CASSQGPSTDEKLFF.

This clone showed up just once. The V gene is TRBV6-2 or TRBV6-3, the J gene TRBJ1-5, with D tentatively TRBD1 (5 bases). The CDR3 sequence is 12 residues long. Germline CDR1 is MNHEY and CDR2 is SVGEGT. V lost 4 bases to trimming and J lost 9 bases, with 10 bases between them. In DNA form, the CDR3 reads TGTGCCAGCAGTTCCCAGGGATGGCCCCAGCATTTT. Protein: CASSSQGWPQHF.

This chain links TRBV6-5 with TRBJ1-2; D gene uncertain. The V end lost 5 bases, the J end lost 7 bases, and 14 bases lay between the germline ends. CDR1 and CDR2 (germline): MNHEY, SVGAGI. The CDR3 totals 13 residues. In nucleotides, the CDR3 is TGTGCCAGCAGTCTGCGGGATGTTGTTGGCTACACCTTC. Translation gives CASSLRDVVGYTF.

This sequence joins TRBV6-4 and TRBJ2-3; TRBD2 aligns across 10 bases. The germline V gene encodes CDR1 MRHNA and CDR2 SNTAGT. The CDR3 consists of 16 residues. The V segment lost 4 bases and the J segment 3 bases; nucleotides outside the gene matches: 7. CDR3 amino acids: CASSVVSGGATDTQYF. CDR3 nucleotide sequence: TGTGCCAGCAGTGTTGTGAGCGGGGGGGCAACAGATACGCAGTATTTT.

Here the CDR3 DNA reads TGTGCCAGCAGTGACAGGACTAGCGGGGGGCACAATGAGCAGTTCTTC. It yields the protein CASSDRTSGGHNEQFF. This chain links TRBV6-4 with TRBJ2-1; TRBD2 agrees at 14 bases. V lost 2 bases to trimming and J lost 5 bases; unmatched junction nucleotides: 2. Germline CDR1 reads MRHNA; CDR2 reads SNTAGT. The CDR3 length is 16 residues.

This clone has only one observation. V usage is TRBV14 and J usage is TRBJ1-3, with D hard to call. The V and J ends lost 0 bases and 0 bases respectively, with 3 bases between them. CDR1 and CDR2 from the germline V gene are SGHDN and FVKESK. The CDR3 extends over 14 amino acids. The CDR3 DNA is TGTGCCAGCAGCCAAGACTTCTCTGGAAACACCATATATTTT. It translates to CASSQDFSGNTIYF.

The chain combines TRBV7-3 with TRBJ1-6, with 9 bases that match TRBD1. Germline values: CDR1 SGHTA, CDR2 FQGTGA. The V gene end was trimmed by 5 bases and the J gene end by 9 bases; junction bases not matched to a gene: 5. CDR3 size: 14 residues. The CDR3 loop is CASSPGQGFSPLHF. The CDR3 DNA reads as TGTGCCAGCAGCCCGGGACAGGGTTTTTCACCCCTCCACTTT.

The chain is built from TRBV2 and TRBJ1-5, with 9 positions matching TRBD1. The CDR3 extends over 16 amino acids. The germline gives CDR1 SNHLY, CDR2 FYNNEI. V was clipped by 6 bases and J by 0 bases; unmatched bases: 6. This CDR3 reads CASRAGQGLSNQPQHF. The DNA of the CDR3 is TGTGCCAGCAGGGCGGGACAGGGACTTAGCAATCAGCCCCAGCATTTT. The whole variable domain, remainder taken from reference TRBV2 and TRBJ1-5, is EPEVTQTPSHQVTQMGQEVILRCVPISNHLYFYWYRQILGQKVEFLVSFYNNEISEKSEIFDDQFSVERPDGSNFTLKIRSTKLEDSAMYFCASRAGQGLSNQPQHFGDGTRLSIL.